The present T cell receptor (beta chain) was sequenced within a study of control samples from healthy donors and cancer patients (dated by TCRdb to between 2020 and 2021). On this clone: Its antigen is unknown. The record has no base qualities; no much larger clone is one base away.

Sequences DFQATT (CDR1) and SNEGSKA (CDR2) are obtained from the germline V gene (reference sequence). The CDR3 runs 12 amino acids, cysteine and phenylalanine included. Just the 36-base CDR3 DNA is kept, in frame starting at base 1. The V end loses 3 bases and the J end loses 7 bases, and a stretch of 9 bases separates them. Libraries were made using the immunoSEQ multiplex PCR assay. TCRdb holds this immuneACCESS table with in-frame rearrangements only. Some clones are missing; in checked studies, unresolved V genes explain under half, and the rest has no known cause. The sample yields roughly 76,000 clones; about 93% were counted once. The ten largest clones add up to approximately 6% of the sample.

The sequenced sample consisted of blood. The clonotype was recovered from a middle-aged woman in good health. Here the chain combines TRBV20-1 and TRBJ1-4; the D gene is possibly TRBD1, with 5 bases matching. The DNA reads TGCAGTGCTAGTGGGGGAGGTGAAAAACTGTTTTTT. This codes for CSASGGGEKLFF.